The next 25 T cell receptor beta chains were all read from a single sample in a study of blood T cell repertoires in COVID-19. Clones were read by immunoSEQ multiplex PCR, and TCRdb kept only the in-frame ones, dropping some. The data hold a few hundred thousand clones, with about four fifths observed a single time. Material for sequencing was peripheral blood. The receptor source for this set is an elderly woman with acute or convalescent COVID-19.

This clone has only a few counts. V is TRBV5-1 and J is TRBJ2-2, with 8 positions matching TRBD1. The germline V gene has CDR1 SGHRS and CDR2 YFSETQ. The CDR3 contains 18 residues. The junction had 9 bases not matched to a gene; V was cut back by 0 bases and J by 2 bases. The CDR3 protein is CASSLGRDRSLNTGELFF. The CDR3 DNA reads TGCGCCAGCAGCTTGGGGAGGGACAGGTCCCTTAACACCGGGGAGCTGTTTTTT.

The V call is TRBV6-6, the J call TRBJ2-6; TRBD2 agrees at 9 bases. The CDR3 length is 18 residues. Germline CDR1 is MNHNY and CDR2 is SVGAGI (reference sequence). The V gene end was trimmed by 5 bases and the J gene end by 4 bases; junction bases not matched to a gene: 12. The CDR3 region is CASSPPGGRAWGANVLTF. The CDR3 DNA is TGTGCCAGCAGTCCCCCCGGCGGGAGGGCATGGGGGGCCAACGTCCTGACTTTC.

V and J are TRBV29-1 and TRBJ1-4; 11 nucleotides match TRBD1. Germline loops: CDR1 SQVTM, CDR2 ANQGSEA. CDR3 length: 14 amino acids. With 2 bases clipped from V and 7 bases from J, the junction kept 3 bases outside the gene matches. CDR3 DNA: TGCAGCGTTGAATTGGGGACAGGGGGTGAAAAACTGTTTTTT. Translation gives CSVELGTGGEKLFF.

The CDR3 spells CASSIGDRAAGELFF. The CDR3 coding sequence is TGTGCCAGTAGTATCGGGGACAGGGCGGCCGGGGAGCTGTTTTTT. The chain recombines TRBV19 with TRBJ2-2, with 9 bases that match TRBD1. Germline values: CDR1 LNHDA, CDR2 SQIVND (reference sequence). V was pared by 3 bases and J by 6 bases, with 5 bases of the junction left unmatched. The CDR3 has 15 amino acids. The full variable domain, its missing parts supplied by reference TRBV19 and TRBJ2-2, is DGGITQSPKYLFRKEGQNVTLSCEQNLNHDAMYWYRQDPGQGLRLIYYSQIVNDFQKGDIAEGYSVSREKKESFPLTVTSAQKNPTAFYLCASSIGDRAAGELFFGEGSRLTVL.

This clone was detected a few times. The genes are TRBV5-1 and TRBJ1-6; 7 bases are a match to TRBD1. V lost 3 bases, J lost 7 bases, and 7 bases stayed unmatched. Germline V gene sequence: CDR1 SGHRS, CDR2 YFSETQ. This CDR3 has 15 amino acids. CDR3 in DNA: TGCGCCAGCAGCTCGGGCACACAGGGGAATTCACCCCTCCACTTT. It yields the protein CASSSGTQGNSPLHF.

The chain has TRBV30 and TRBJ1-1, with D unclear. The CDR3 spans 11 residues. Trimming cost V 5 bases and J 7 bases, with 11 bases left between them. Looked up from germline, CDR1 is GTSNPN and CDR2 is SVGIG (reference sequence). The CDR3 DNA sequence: TGTGCCTGGGGGAGGGAGCTTGAAGCTTTCTTT. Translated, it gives CAWGRELEAFF.

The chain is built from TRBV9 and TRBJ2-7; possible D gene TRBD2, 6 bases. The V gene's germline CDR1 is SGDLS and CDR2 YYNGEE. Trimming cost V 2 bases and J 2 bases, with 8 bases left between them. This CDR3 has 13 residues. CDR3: CASSVGGTYEQYF. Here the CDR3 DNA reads TGTGCCAGCAGCGTCGGGGGAACCTACGAGCAGTACTTC.

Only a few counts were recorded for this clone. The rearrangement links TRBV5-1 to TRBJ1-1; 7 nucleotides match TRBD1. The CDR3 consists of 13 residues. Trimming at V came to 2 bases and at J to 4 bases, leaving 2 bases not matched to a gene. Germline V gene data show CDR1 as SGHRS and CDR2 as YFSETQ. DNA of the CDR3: TGCGCCAGCAGCTTTCAGGGGGGCACTGAAGCTTTCTTT. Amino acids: CASSFQGGTEAFF. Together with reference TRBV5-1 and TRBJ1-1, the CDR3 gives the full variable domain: KAGVTQTPRYLIKTRGQQVTLSCSPISGHRSVSWYQQTPGQGLQFLFEYFSETQRNKGNFPGRFSGRQFSNSRSEMNVSTLELGDSALYLCASSFQGGTEAFFGQGTRLTVV.

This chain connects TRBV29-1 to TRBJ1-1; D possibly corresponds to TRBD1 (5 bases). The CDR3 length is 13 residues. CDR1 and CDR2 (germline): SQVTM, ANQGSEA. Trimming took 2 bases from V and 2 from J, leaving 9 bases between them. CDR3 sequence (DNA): TGCAGCGTTGAACCGGGGGGAAACACTGAAGCTTTCTTT. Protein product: CSVEPGGNTEAFF.

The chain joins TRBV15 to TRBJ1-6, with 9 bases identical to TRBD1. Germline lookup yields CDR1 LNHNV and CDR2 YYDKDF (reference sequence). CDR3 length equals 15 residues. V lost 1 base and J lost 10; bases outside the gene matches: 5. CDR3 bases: TGTGCCACCAGCAGAGCGGGACAGGGCGGGTCACCCCTCCACTTT. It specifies CATSRAGQGGSPLHF.

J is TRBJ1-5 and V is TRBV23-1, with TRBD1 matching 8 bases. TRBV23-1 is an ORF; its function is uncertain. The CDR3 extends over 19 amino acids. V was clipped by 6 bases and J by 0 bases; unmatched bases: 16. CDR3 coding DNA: TGCGCCAGCAGGAATGAAGGGGACAGGACTGAATATAGCAATCAGCCCCAGCATTTT. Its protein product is CASRNEGDRTEYSNQPQHF.

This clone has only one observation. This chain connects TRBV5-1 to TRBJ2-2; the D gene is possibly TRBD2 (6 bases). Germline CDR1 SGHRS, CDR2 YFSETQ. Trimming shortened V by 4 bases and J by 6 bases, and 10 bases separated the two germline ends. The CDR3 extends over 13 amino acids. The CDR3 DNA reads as TGCGCCAGCAGCGGGAGGATTGCCGGGGAGCTGTTTTTT. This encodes CASSGRIAGELFF.

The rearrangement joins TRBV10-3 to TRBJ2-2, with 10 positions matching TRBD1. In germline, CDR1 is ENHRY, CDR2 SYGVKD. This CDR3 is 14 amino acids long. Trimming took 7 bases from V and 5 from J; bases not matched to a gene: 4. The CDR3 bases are TGTGCCATCATGGACAGGGGGGGGACCGGGGAGCTGTTTTTT. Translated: CAIMDRGGTGELFF.

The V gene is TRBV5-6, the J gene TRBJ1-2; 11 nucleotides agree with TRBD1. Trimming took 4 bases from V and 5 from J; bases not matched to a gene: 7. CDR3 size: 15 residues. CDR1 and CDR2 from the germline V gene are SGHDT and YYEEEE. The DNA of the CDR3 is TGTGCCAGCAGCGCAACCGGGACAGGGGGGTATGGCTACACCTTC. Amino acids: CASSATGTGGYGYTF.

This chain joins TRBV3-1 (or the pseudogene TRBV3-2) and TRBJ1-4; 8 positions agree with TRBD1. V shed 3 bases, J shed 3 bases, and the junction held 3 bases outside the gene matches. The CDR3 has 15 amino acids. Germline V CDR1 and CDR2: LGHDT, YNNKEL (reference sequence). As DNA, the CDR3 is TGTGCCAGCAGCCAGAGGACAGGGCCTAATGAAAAACTGTTTTTT. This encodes CASSQRTGPNEKLFF.

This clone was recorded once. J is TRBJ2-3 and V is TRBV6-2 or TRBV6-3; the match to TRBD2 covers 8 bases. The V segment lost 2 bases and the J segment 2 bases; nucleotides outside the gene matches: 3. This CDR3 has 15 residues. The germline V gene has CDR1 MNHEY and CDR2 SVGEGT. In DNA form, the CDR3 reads TGTGCCAGCAGTTACACGGGGGGGTTCACAGATACGCAGTATTTT. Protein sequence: CASSYTGGFTDTQYF.

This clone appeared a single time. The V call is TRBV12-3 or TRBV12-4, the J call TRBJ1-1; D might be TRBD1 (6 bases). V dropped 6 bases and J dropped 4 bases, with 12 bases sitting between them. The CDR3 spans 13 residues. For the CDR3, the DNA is TGTGCCAGCAGCCCGAGGGGGGGCACTGAAGCTTTCTTT. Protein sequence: CASSPRGGTEAFF.

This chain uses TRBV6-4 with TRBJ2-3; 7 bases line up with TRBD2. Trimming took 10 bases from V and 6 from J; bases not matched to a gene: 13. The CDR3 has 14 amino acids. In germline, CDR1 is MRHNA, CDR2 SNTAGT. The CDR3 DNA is TGTGCCACCTCTTCACTAGCGAACGCTGATACGCAGTATTTT. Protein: CATSSLANADTQYF.

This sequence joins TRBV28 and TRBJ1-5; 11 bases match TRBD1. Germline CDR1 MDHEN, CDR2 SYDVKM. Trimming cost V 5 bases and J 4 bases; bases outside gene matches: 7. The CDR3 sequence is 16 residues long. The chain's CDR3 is CASSRGDRGWNQPQHF. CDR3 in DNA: TGTGCCAGCAGTCGAGGGGACAGGGGGTGGAATCAGCCCCAGCATTTT.

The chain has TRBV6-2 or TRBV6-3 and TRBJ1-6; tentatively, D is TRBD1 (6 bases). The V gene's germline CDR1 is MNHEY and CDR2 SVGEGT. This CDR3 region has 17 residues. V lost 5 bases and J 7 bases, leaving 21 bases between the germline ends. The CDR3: CASSHISGTSGNSPLHF. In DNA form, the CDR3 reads TGTGCCAGCAGTCACATTTCAGGGACATCGGGAAATTCACCCCTCCACTTT.

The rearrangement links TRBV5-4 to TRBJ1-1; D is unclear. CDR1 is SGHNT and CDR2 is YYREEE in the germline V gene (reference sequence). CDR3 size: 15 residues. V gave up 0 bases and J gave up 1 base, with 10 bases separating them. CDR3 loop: CASSLAEGGNTEAFF. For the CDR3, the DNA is TGTGCCAGCAGCTTGGCTGAGGGAGGGAACACTGAAGCTTTCTTT.

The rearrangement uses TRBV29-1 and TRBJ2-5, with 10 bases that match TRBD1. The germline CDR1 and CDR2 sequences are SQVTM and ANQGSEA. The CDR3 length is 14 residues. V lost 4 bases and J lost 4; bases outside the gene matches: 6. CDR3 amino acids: CSVGTTGGAETQYF. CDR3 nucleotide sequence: TGCAGCGTTGGGACGACAGGGGGCGCAGAGACCCAGTACTTC.

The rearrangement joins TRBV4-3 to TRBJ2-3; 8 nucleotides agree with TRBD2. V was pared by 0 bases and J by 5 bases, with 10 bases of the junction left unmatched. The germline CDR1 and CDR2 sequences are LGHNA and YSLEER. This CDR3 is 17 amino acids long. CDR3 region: CASSQDPPSGGVDTQYF. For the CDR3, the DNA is TGCGCCAGCAGCCAAGATCCCCCCAGCGGGGGTGTAGATACGCAGTATTTT.

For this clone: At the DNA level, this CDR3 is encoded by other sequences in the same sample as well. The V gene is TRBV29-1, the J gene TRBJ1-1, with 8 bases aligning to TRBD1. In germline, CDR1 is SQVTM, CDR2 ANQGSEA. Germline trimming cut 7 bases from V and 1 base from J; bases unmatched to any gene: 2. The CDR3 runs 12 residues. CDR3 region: CSGGQGNTEAFF. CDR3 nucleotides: TGCAGCGGAGGACAGGGGAACACTGAAGCTTTCTTT.

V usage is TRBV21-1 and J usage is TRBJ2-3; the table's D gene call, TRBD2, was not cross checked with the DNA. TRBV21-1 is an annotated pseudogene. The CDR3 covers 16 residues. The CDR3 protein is CASIYLGGPQKDTQYF. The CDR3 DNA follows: TGTGCCAGTATCTACCTCGGGGGACCCCAGAAAGATACGCAGTATTTT.